This T cell receptor (beta chain) was sequenced for a study of blood T cell repertoires in COVID-19. Overall study context: The origin of the acute and convalescent COVID-19 samples was the United States, Italy and Spain.

CDR3 length: 17 amino acids. The V end was cut by 11 bases, the J end by 0 bases, with 20 bases between. The germline gives CDR1 LNHNV, CDR2 YYDKDF (reference sequence). Profiling relied on immunoSEQ multiplex PCR, and the TCRdb table lists in-frame clones only, not all of them. The sample shows some 20,000 clones, roughly 90% of them seen only once. The chain recombines TRBV15 with TRBJ2-6, with TRBD2 as a possible D gene (6 bases). Specimen: peripheral blood. This clonotype originated in a human donor with acute or convalescent COVID-19. The donor label of this sample is uncertain. CDR3 sequence reads: CAPRPEGETSGANVLTF. CDR3 nucleotide sequence: TGTGCCCCGAGGCCGGAGGGAGAAACCTCTGGGGCCAACGTCCTGACTTTC.